This T cell receptor beta chain was captured by sequencing in a study of cytomegalovirus exposure and HLA in healthy donors. At the level of the study: Researchers found that around 80% of 350 to 500 genotyped donors fell within the Caucasian-associated ancestry cluster.

Remarks on this clone: What it binds is not known.

Germline CDR1 is SQVTM and CDR2 is ANQGSEA. This CDR3 has 15 amino acids. Trimming shortened V by 3 bases and J by 2 bases, and 17 bases separated the two germline ends. Study-level results: Other equally common chains were less clonally expanded than HLA-associated TCR beta chains, a later analysis showed. In an earlier analysis, about 87% or about 30%: the productive usage of most TCR beta V segments.

The PCR had 60 Vbeta and 13 Jbeta primers. Profiling relied on immunoSEQ multiplex PCR, and the TCRdb table lists in-frame clones only, not all of them. The table has roughly 190,000 clones, roughly four fifths seen once. The TCR comes from a man between 18 and 35 years old in good health and CMV-seronegative. The specimen sequenced was PBMCs. V gene TRBV29-1 combines with J gene TRBJ2-7; D possibly corresponds to TRBD1 (6 bases). CDR3 protein: CSVDIMGSGAYEQYF. The CDR3 DNA follows: TGCAGCGTTGACATCATGGGTTCAGGGGCCTACGAGCAGTACTTC.